This T cell receptor (beta chain) was sequenced during a study of T cell changes during pregnancy in multiple sclerosis. Clones were read by immunoSEQ multiplex PCR, and TCRdb kept only the in-frame ones, dropping some. The table includes 60,000 to 90,000 clones, approximately 90% detected once. The CDR3 sequence is 16 residues long. Trimming stripped 7 bases from V and 1 base from J, with 20 bases between. Per germline, CDR1 MDHEN and CDR2 SYDVKM. The TCR sequence derives from a female donor with multiple sclerosis, enrolled in a pregnancy study. The chain carries TRBV28 and TRBJ2-7; perhaps TRBD1 as D (6 bases). The sample was peripheral blood, taken before pregnancy. The CDR3 bases are TGTGCCAGCATAGGGCAGGGGTATCCAGGGTCCTACGAGCAGTACTTC. It yields the protein CASIGQGYPGSYEQYF.